This is a list of T cell receptor beta chains from one sample in a study of blood T cell repertoires in COVID-19. Clones were sequenced by immunoSEQ multiplex PCR, and TCRdb holds only the in-frame ones, with some missing. The sample shows roughly 250,000 clones, 84% of them seen only once. Material for sequencing was peripheral blood. The receptor set was obtained from a man in his forties or fifties with acute or convalescent COVID-19. Each CDR3 is given with its conserved first and last residue. Each record gives: V gene, J gene, CDR3 protein.

V gene: TRBV3-1/TRBV3-2; J gene: TRBJ1-1; CDR3 protein: CASSQGDRGAFF
V gene: TRBV19; J gene: TRBJ1-5; CDR3 protein: CASSISREGQIIGNQPQHF
V gene: TRBV18; J gene: TRBJ1-2; CDR3 protein: CASSPDRTASYGYTF
V gene: TRBV3-1/TRBV3-2; J gene: TRBJ2-3; CDR3 protein: CASSPYRTGRTDTQYF
V gene: TRBV27; J gene: TRBJ1-1; CDR3 protein: CASSLSQGWMNTEAFF
V gene: TRBV6-5; J gene: TRBJ1-5; CDR3 protein: CASSTHGQGRGPQHF
V gene: TRBV7-7; J gene: TRBJ2-5; CDR3 protein: CASSLWGGRETQYF
V gene: TRBV11-2; J gene: TRBJ2-3; CDR3 protein: CASSQDRKGLAGSRDTQYF
V gene: TRBV4-1; J gene: TRBJ2-3; CDR3 protein: CASSQELADGTDTQYF
V gene: TRBV28; J gene: TRBJ2-7; CDR3 protein: CASSSDRSLSYEQYF
V gene: TRBV6-5; J gene: TRBJ1-6; CDR3 protein: CASSPRGPSGSPLHF
V gene: TRBV27; J gene: TRBJ1-1; CDR3 protein: CASRQGLNTEAFF
V gene: TRBV20-1; J gene: TRBJ2-7; CDR3 protein: CSAERADFQYF
V gene: TRBV4-1; J gene: TRBJ1-2; CDR3 protein: CASSQIGGAGYTF
V gene: TRBV5-1; J gene: TRBJ2-6; CDR3 protein: CASSSTGQGTGGANVLTF
V gene: TRBV19; J gene: TRBJ2-7; CDR3 protein: CATITRGLAGDEQYF
V gene: TRBV3-1/TRBV3-2; J gene: TRBJ2-5; CDR3 protein: CASISKGETQYF
V gene: TRBV10-3; J gene: TRBJ2-5; CDR3 protein: CAITEGQQETQYF
V gene: TRBV9; J gene: TRBJ1-2; CDR3 protein: CASSVASTFFGYTF
V gene: TRBV6-5; J gene: TRBJ1-5; CDR3 protein: CASPYRDRAQPQHF
V gene: TRBV16; J gene: TRBJ1-5; CDR3 protein: CASSQSIGTGQGQPQHF
V gene: TRBV6-5; J gene: TRBJ2-5; CDR3 protein: CASRYDRYQETQYF
V gene: TRBV6-6; J gene: TRBJ2-1; CDR3 protein: CASMSSGSYLNEQFF
V gene: TRBV19; J gene: TRBJ1-5; CDR3 protein: CASGQENQPQHF
V gene: TRBV19; J gene: TRBJ1-6; CDR3 protein: CASSIVPRDSPLHF
V gene: TRBV28; J gene: TRBJ2-7; CDR3 protein: CASSWHPERNEQYF